This T cell receptor (beta chain) was profiled in a study of blood T cell repertoires in COVID-19. Using immunoSEQ multiplex PCR, the repertoire was profiled, and TCRdb retains in-frame clones only, with some absent. The table shows over 55,000 clones, with approximately 83% occurring only once. Germline CDR1 SGHDN, CDR2 FVKESK. The CDR3 has 16 amino acids. Trimming pared 0 bases from V and 6 bases from J, leaving 14 bases between. The source of this sequence is a man aged 50 or older with COVID-19, enrolled during active disease. Sequencing used peripheral blood. This rearrangement joins TRBV14 to TRBJ1-4, with a tentative D call TRBD1 (6 bases). CDR3 residues: CASSQDEGQLYEKLFF. The CDR3 DNA follows: TGTGCCAGCAGCCAAGACGAAGGACAGCTGTATGAAAAACTGTTTTTT.